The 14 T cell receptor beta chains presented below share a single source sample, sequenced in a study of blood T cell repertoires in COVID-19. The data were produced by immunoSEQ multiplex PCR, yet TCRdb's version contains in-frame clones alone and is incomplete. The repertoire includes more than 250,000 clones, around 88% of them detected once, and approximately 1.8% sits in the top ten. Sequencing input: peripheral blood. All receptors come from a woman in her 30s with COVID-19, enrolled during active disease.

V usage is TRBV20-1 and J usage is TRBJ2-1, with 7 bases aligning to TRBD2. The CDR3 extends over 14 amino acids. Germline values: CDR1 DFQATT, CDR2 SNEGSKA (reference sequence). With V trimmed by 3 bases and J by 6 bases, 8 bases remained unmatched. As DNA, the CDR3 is TGCAGTGCTAGTGTGGGGGGGGGATCCAATGAGCAGTTCTTC. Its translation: CSASVGGGSNEQFF.

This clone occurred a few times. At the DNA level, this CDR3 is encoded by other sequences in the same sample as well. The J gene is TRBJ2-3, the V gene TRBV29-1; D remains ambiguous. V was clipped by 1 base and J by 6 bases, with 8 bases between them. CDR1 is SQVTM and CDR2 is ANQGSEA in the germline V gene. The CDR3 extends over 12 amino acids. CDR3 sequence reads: CSVEATRDTQYF. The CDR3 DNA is TGCAGCGTTGAAGCTACTCGGGATACGCAGTATTTT.

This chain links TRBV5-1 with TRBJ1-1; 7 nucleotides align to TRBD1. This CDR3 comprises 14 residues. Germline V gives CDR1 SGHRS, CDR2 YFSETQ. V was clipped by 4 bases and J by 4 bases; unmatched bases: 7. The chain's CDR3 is CASSPDRPFTEAFF. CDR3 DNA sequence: TGCGCCAGCAGCCCGGACAGGCCCTTCACTGAAGCTTTCTTT.

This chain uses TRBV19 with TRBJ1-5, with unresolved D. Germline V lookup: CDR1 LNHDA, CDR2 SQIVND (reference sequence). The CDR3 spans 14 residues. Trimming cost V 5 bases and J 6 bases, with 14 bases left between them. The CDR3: CASSYRPSGQPQHF. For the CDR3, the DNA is TGTGCCAGTAGTTACCGCCCGAGCGGTCAGCCCCAGCATTTT.

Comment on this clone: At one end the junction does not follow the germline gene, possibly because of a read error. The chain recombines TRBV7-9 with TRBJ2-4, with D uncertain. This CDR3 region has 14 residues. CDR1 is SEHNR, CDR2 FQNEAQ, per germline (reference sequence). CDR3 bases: TGTGCCAGCAGTTTAGTGCTAACGAACAACATTCAGTACTTC. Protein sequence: CASSLVLTNNIQYF.

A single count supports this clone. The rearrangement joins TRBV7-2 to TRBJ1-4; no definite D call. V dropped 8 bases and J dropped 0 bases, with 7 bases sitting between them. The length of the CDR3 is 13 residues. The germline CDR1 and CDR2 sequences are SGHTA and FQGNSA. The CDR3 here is CASRRATNEKLFF. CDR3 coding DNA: TGTGCCAGCCGGCGGGCAACTAATGAAAAACTGTTTTTT.

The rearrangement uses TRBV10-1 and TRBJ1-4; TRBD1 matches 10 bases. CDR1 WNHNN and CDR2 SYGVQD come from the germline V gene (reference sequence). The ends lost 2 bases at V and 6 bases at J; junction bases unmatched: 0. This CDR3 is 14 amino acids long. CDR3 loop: CASSEGTGDEKLFF. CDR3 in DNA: TGCGCCAGCAGTGAGGGGACAGGGGATGAAAAACTGTTTTTT.

The chain's CDR3 is CASSVRTGRNYGYTF. The CDR3 nucleotides are TGTGCCAGCAGTGTAAGGACAGGGAGAAACTATGGCTACACCTTC. The chain combines TRBV28 with TRBJ1-2; 8 nucleotides align to TRBD1. With V trimmed by 5 bases and J by 2 bases, 7 bases remained unmatched. CDR1 and CDR2 (germline): MDHEN, SYDVKM. The CDR3 sequence is 15 residues long.

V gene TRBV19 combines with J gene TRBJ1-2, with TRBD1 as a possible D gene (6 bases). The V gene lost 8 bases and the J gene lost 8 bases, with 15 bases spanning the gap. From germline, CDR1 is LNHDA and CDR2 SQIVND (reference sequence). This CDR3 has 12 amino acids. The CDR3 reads CASGGPSEGYTF. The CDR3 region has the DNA TGTGCCAGTGGGGGCCCCTCGGAAGGCTACACCTTC.

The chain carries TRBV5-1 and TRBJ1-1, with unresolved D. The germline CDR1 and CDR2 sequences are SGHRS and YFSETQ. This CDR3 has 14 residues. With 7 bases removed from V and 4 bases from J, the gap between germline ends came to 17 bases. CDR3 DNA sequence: TGCGCCAGCGGAGAGGGCCTAACACGCACTGAAGCTTTCTTT. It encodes CASGEGLTRTEAFF. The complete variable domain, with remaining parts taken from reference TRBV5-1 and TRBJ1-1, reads KAGVTQTPRYLIKTRGQQVTLSCSPISGHRSVSWYQQTPGQGLQFLFEYFSETQRNKGNFPGRFSGRQFSNSRSEMNVSTLELGDSALYLCASGEGLTRTEAFFGQGTRLTVV.

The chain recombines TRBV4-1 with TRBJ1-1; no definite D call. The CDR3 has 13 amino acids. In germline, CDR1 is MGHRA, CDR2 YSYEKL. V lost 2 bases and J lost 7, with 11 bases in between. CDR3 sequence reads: CASSQLPPGEAFF. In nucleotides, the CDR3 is TGCGCCAGCAGCCAACTCCCCCCGGGTGAAGCTTTCTTT.

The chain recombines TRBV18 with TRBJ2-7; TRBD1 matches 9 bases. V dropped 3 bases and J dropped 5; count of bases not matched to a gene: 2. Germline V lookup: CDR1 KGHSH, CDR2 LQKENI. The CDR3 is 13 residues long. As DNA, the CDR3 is TGTGCCAGCTCACCGGGACAGGGAGACGAGCAGTACTTC. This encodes CASSPGQGDEQYF.

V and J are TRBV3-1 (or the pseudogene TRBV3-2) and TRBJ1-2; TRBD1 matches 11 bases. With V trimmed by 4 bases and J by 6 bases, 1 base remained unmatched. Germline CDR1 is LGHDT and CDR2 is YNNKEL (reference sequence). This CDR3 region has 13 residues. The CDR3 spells CASSRTGGDGYTF. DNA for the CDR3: TGTGCCAGCAGCCGGACAGGGGGCGATGGCTACACCTTC.

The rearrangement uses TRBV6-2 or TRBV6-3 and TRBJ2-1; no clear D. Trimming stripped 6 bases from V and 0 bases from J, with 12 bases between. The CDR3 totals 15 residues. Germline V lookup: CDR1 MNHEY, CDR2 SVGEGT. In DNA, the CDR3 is TGTGCCAGCAGCCCACACCGCTTCTCCTACAATGAGCAGTTCTTC. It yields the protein CASSPHRFSYNEQFF.